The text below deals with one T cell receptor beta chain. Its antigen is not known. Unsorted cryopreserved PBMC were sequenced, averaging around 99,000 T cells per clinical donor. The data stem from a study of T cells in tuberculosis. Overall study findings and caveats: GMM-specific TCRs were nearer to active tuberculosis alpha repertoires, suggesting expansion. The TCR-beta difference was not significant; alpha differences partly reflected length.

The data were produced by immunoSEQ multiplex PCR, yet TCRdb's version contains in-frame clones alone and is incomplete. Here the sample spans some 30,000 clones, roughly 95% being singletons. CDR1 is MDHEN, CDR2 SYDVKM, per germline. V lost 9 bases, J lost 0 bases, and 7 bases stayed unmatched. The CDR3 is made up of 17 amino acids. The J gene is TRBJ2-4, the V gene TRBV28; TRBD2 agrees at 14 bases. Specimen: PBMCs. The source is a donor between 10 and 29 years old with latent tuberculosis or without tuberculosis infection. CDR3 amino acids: CASYGLAGGVAKNIQYF. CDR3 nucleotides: TGTGCCAGTTACGGACTAGCGGGAGGTGTAGCCAAAAACATTCAGTACTTC.